This T cell receptor beta chain was captured by sequencing in a study of blood T cells in healthy people across ages. The germline V gene has CDR1 MNHEY and CDR2 SVGAGI. Trimming shortened V by 6 bases and J by 7 bases, and 19 bases separated the two germline ends. CDR3 size: 14 residues. A sample-barcoded 5' primer and a J-beta primer mix were used in a second PCR of roughly 7 to 11 cycles. A single record per CDR3 protein comes from TCRdb applying MiXCR to the 5' RACE reads. The table shows just over 1 million distinct CDR3 sequences, with 40% to 50% occurring only once. The specimen was blood. V usage is TRBV6-5 and J usage is TRBJ2-7; TRBD1 or TRBD2 may be the D gene (5 bases each). The TCR sequence derives from a woman in her sixties or seventies in good health. CDR3 nucleotide sequence: TGTGCCAGCAGACTAACCCTACTAGGGGCTGAGCAGTACTTC. Protein product: CASRLTLLGAEQYF.